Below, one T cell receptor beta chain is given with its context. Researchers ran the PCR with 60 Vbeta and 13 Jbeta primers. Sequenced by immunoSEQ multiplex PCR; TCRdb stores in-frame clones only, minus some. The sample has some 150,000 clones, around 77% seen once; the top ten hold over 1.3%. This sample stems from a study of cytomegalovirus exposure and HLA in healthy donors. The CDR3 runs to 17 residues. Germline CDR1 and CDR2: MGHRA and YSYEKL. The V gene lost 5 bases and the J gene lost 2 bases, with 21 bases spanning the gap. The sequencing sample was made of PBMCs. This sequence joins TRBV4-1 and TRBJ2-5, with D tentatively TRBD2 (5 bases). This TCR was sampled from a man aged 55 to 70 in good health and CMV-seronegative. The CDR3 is CASSTPPRGPLQETQYF. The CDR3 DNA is TGCGCCAGCAGCACTCCTCCCCGGGGTCCCCTTCAAGAGACCCAGTACTTC.